This TCR beta chain was found in a study of T cell responses to AZD1222 COVID-19 vaccine. V dropped 6 bases and J dropped 4 bases, with 18 bases sitting between them. CDR3 length: 15 amino acids. Germline lookup yields CDR1 MRHNA and CDR2 SNTAGT. Assay: immunoSEQ multiplex PCR; the TCRdb copy retains only in-frame clones and omits some. The sample holds around 84,000 clones, roughly nine tenths seen once. V gene TRBV6-4 combines with J gene TRBJ1-2, with D tentatively TRBD1 (5 bases). Here the sequenced sample was peripheral blood, taken on day 0 of MenACWY control vaccination. This receptor was obtained from an adult in good health. CDR3 bases: TGTGCCAGCAGCCCTGGAGGGGACGGCGGCTATGGCTACACCTTC. It specifies CASSPGGDGGYGYTF.